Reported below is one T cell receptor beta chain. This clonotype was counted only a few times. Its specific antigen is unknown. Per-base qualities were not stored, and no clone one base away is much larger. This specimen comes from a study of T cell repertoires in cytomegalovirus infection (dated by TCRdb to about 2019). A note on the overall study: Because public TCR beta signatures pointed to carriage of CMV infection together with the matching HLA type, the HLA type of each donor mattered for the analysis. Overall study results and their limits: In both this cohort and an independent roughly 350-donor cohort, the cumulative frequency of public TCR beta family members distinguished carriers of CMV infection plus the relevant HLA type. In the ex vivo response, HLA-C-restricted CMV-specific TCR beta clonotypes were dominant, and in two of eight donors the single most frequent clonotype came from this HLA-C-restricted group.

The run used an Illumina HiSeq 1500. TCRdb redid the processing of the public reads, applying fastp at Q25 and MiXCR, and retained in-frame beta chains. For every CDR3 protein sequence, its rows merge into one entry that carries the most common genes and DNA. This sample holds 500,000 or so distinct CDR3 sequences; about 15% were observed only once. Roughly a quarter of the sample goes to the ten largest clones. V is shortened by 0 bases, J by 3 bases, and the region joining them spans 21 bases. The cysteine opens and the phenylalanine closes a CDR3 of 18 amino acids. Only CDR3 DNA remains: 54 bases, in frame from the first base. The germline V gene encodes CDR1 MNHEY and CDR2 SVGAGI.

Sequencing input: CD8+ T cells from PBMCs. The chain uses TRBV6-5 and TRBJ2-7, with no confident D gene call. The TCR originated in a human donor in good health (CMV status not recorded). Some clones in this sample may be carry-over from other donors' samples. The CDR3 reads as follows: CASSYSIRALDVVYEQYF. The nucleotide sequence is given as TGTGCCAGCAGTTACTCTATCCGGGCCCTGGACGTAGTCTACGAGCAGTACTTC.